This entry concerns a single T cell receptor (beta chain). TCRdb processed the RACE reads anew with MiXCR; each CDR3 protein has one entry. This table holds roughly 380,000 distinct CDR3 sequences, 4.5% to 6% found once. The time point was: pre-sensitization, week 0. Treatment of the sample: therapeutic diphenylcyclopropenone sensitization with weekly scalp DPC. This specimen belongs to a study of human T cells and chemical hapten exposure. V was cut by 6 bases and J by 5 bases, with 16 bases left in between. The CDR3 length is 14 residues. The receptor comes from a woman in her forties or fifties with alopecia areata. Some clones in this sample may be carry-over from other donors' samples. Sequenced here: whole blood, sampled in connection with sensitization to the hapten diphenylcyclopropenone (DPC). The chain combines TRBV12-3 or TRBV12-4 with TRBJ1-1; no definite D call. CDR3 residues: CASRFQTPATEAFF. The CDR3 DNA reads TGTGCCAGCAGATTCCAGACGCCAGCAACTGAAGCTTTCTTT.